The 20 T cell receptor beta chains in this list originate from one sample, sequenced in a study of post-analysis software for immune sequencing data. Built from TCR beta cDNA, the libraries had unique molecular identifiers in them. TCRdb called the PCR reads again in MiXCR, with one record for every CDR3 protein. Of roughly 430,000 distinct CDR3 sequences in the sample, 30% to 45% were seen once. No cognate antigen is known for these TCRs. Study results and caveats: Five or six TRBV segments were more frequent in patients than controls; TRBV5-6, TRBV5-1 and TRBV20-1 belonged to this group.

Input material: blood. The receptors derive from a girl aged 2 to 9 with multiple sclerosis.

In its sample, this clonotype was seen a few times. The CDR3 nucleotides are TGCAGTGCTAGAGATATCCAGACCGGGGACTACAATGAGCAGTTCTTC. Its protein is CSARDIQTGDYNEQFF. The V and J genes are TRBV20-1 and TRBJ2-1; weak D call: TRBD2 (5 bases). The V end was cut by 0 bases, the J end by 3 bases, with 15 bases between. This CDR3 has 16 residues. CDR1 and CDR2 (germline): DFQATT, SNEGSKA (reference sequence).

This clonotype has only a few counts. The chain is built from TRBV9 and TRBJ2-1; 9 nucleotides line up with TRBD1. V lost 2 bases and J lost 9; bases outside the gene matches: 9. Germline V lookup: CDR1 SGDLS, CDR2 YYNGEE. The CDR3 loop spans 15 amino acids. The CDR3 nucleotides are TGTGCCAGCAGCGTCAACAGGGGGCCTTCGATTGAGCAGTTCTTC. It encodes CASSVNRGPSIEQFF.

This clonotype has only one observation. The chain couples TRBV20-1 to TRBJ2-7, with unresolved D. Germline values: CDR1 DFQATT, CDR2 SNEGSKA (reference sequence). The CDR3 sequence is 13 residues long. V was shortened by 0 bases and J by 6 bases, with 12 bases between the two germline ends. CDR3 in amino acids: CSARDPYGGEQYF. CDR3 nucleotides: TGCAGTGCTAGAGATCCGTATGGCGGCGAGCAGTACTTC.

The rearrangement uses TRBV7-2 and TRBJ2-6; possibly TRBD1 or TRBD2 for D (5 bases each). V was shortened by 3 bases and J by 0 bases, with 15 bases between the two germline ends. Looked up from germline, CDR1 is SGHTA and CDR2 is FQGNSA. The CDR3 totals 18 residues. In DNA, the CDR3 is TGTGCCAGCAGCTTGGGACCACTGAACCCCTCTGGGGCCAACGTCCTGACTTTC. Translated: CASSLGPLNPSGANVLTF. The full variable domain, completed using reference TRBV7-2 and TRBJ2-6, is GAGVSQSPSNKVTEKGKDVELRCDPISGHTALYWYRQSLGQGLEFLIYFQGNSAPDKSGLPSDRFSAERTGGSVSTLTIQRTQQEDSAVYLCASSLGPLNPSGANVLTFGAGSRLTVL.

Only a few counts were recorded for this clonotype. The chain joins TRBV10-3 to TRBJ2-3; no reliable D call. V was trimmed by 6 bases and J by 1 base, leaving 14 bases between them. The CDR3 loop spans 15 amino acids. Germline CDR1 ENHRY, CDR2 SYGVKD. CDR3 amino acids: CAIRETPRGTDTQYF. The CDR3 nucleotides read TGTGCCATCAGGGAGACTCCAAGGGGCACAGATACGCAGTATTTT.

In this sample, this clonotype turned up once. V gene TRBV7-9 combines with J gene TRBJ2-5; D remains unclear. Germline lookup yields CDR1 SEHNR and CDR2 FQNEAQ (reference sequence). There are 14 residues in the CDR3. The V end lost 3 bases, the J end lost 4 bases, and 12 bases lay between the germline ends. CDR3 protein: CASSFDSFPETQYF. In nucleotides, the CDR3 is TGTGCCAGCAGCTTTGATAGCTTTCCAGAGACCCAGTACTTC. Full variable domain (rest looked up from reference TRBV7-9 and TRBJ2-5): DTGVSQNPRHKITKRGQNVTFRCDPISEHNRLYWYRQTLGQGPEFLTYFQNEAQLEKSRLLSDRFSAERPKGSFSTLEIQRTEQGDSAMYLCASSFDSFPETQYFGPGTRLLVL.

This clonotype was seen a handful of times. The CDR3 reads CAISELLSTGSEQFF. The CDR3 DNA is TGTGCCATCAGTGAGCTACTCTCGACAGGGAGTGAGCAGTTCTTC. The chain uses TRBV10-3 and TRBJ2-1; 7 positions agree with TRBD1. CDR3 length equals 15 residues. CDR1 ENHRY and CDR2 SYGVKD come from the germline V gene. The V gene end was trimmed by 2 bases and the J gene end by 9 bases; junction bases not matched to a gene: 10.

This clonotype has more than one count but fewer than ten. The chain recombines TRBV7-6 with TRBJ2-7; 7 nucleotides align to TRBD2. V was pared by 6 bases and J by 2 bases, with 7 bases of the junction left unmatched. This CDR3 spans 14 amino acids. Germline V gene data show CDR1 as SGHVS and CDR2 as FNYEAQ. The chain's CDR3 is CASSRGLGTYEQYF. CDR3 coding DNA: TGTGCCAGCAGTCGTGGACTAGGGACCTACGAGCAGTACTTC.

CDR3: CATSARSGEQFF. The DNA for the CDR3 is TGTGCCACCAGTGCCCGATCAGGCGAGCAGTTCTTC. The J gene is TRBJ2-1, the V gene TRBV24-1; D not resolved. Trimming took 5 bases from V and 10 from J, leaving 11 bases between them. Germline V gives CDR1 KGHDR, CDR2 SFDVKD. This CDR3 is built from 12 residues.

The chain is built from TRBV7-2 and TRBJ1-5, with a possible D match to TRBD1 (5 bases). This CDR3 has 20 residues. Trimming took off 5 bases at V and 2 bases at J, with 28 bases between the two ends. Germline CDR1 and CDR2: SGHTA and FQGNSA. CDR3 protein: CASSPYRDPGSGVGNQPQHF. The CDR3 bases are TGTGCCAGCAGCCCTTACCGGGACCCAGGGAGTGGGGTGGGCAATCAGCCCCAGCATTTT.

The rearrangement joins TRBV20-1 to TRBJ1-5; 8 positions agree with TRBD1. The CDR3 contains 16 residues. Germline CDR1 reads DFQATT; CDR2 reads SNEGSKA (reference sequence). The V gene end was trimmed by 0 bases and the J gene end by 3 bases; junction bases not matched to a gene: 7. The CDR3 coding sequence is TGCAGTGCTAGAGACGGTCGGGGACAGGTCAATCAGCCCCAGCATTTT. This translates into CSARDGRGQVNQPQHF.

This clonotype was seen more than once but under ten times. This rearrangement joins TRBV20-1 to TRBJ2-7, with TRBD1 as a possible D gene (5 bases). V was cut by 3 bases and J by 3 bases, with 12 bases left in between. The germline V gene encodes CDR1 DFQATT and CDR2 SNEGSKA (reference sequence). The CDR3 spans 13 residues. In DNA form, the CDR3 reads TGCAGTGCTAGGGGGCTACGGGTCTACGAGCAGTACTTC. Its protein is CSARGLRVYEQYF.

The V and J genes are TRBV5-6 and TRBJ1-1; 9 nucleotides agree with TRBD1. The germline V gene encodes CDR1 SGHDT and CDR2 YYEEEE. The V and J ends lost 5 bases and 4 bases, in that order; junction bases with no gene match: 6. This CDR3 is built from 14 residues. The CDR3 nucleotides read TGTGCCAGCAGGCCCGAACAGGGGGCCACTGAAGCTTTCTTT. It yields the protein CASRPEQGATEAFF.

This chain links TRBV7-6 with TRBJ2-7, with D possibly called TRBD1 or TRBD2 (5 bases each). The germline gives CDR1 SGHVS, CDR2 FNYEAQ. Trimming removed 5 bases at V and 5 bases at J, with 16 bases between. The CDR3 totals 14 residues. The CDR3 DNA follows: TGTGCCAGCAGCCCTCGGGACCGCTCAGACGAGCAGTACTTC. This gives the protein CASSPRDRSDEQYF.

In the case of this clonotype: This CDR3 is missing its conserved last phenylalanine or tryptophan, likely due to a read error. CDR3 coding DNA: TGCAGCGGTGAGGACAGGGGGAATGACAATGAGCAGTTCTGC. Its translation: CSGEDRGNDNEQFC. The chain employs TRBV29-1 and TRBJ2-1; 10 nucleotides match TRBD1. From germline, CDR1 is SQVTM and CDR2 ANQGSEA. After removal of 7 bases from V and 5 bases from J, the junction contained 8 bases not matched to a gene. This CDR3 has 14 residues.

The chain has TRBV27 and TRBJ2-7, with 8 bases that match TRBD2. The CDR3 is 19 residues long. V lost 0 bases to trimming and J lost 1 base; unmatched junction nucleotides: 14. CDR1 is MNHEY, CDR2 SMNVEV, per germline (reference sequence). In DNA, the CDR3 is TGTGCCAGCAGTTTATCCCAAACACGGGGGGGCGCGGGGTCCTACGAGCAGTACTTC. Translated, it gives CASSLSQTRGGAGSYEQYF.

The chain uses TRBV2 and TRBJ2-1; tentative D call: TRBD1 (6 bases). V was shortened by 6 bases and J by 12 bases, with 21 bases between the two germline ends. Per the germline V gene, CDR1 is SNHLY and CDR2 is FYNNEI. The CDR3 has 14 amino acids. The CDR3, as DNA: TGTGCCAGCAGGGAAAGATCCCCAGTACAGGGGCAGTTCTTC. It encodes CASRERSPVQGQFF.

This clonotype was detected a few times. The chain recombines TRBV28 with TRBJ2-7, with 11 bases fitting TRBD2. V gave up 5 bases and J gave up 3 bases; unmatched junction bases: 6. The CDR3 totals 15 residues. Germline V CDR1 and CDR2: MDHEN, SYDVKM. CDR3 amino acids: CASSASGRYHYEQYF. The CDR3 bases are TGTGCCAGCAGTGCTAGCGGGAGGTATCACTACGAGCAGTACTTC.

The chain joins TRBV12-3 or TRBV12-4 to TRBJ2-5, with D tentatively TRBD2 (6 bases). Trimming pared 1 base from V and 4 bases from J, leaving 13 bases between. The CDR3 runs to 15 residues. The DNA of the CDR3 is TGTGCCAGCAGTTTAGGGAGGGTTGGTGGAGAGACCCAGTACTTC. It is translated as CASSLGRVGGETQYF.

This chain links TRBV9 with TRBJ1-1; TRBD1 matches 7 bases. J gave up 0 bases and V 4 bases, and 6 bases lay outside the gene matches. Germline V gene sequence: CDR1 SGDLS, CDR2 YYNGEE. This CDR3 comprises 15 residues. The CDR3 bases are TGTGCCAGCAGCCCGCAGGGGGGTATGAACACTGAAGCTTTCTTT. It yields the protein CASSPQGGMNTEAFF.